A single sample gave rise to the 16 T cell receptor beta chains below, sequenced in a study of T cells in Graves' hyperthyroidism and ophthalmopathy. Regions amplified from RNA transcripts were the TCR beta CDR3 regions. The primer set for the first-round RT-PCR of the TCR CDR3 was HTBI. TCRdb independently ran MiXCR on the multiplex PCR reads; one entry per CDR3 protein. The table has approximately 360,000 distinct CDR3 sequences, approximately 14% seen once. Sequencing input: blood. These receptors all come from a woman between 18 and 29 years old with Graves' hyperthyroidism that later progressed to Graves' ophthalmopathy.

This clonotype was observed at least ten times. The genes are TRBV2 and TRBJ2-7; D perhaps matches TRBD1 (5 bases). The CDR3 extends over 14 amino acids. The germline gives CDR1 SNHLY, CDR2 FYNNEI. Trimming cost V 5 bases and J 3 bases, with 14 bases left between them. The CDR3 is CASSHRTSLYEQYF. The CDR3, as DNA: TGTGCCAGCAGTCACAGGACAAGTCTCTACGAGCAGTACTTC.

Ten or more counts support this clonotype. The rearrangement uses TRBV28 and TRBJ1-2; D uncertain. This CDR3 is 12 amino acids long. The V gene's germline CDR1 is MDHEN and CDR2 SYDVKM. V shed 6 bases and J shed 6 bases, with 11 bases lying between them. CDR3 DNA sequence: TGTGCCAGCAGCCCCGGTTTTAATGGCTACACCTTC. Its protein is CASSPGFNGYTF.

This clonotype turned up a few times. The J gene is TRBJ2-2, the V gene TRBV24-1, with a weak D call TRBD1 (6 bases). This CDR3 has 18 residues. Trimming cost V 9 bases and J 3 bases, with 25 bases left between them. In germline, CDR1 is KGHDR, CDR2 SFDVKD. The CDR3 region has the DNA TGTGCCACCGGCACCCCTACAACTGACAGGTTTTACACCGGGGAGCTGTTTTTT. It codes for CATGTPTTDRFYTGELFF.

A remark on this clonotype: Because the CDR3 is missing its conserved closing phenylalanine or tryptophan, this is likely a read error. The V and J genes are TRBV6-1 and TRBJ1-1; no clear D gene. CDR1 and CDR2 from the germline V gene are MNHNS and SASEGT. This CDR3 is built from 13 residues. Trimming cost V 6 bases and J 2 bases, with 10 bases left between them. CDR3 DNA: TGTGCCAGCAGACCAGAGGCAAACACTGAAGCTTTCCTT. It translates to CASRPEANTEAFL.

This clonotype was recorded at least ten times. The V call is TRBV6-2 or TRBV6-3, the J call TRBJ1-5; D is uncertain. Germline assignment: CDR1 MNHEY and CDR2 SVGEGT. The CDR3 is 17 residues long. V dropped 0 bases and J dropped 1 base, with 13 bases sitting between them. CDR3 in DNA: TGTGCCAGCAGTTACTCTTCCGGGGTGATGAGCAATCAGCCCCAGCATTTT. This encodes CASSYSSGVMSNQPQHF.

The chain combines TRBV28 with TRBJ1-4; TRBD1 matches at 8 bases. This CDR3 is 14 amino acids long. Trimming removed 11 bases from V and 7 bases from J; junction bases left unmatched: 12. The germline V gene encodes CDR1 MDHEN and CDR2 SYDVKM. CDR3 nucleotide sequence: TGTGCCGGGGGGGCAGGGGGCGAAGGTGAAAAACTGTTTTTT. As protein: CAGGAGGEGEKLFF.

This clonotype was recorded at least ten times. CDR3 in amino acids: CASSSKPGPWNTEAFF. The CDR3 nucleotides are TGTGCCAGCAGCTCGAAACCCGGGCCTTGGAACACTGAAGCTTTCTTT. This rearrangement joins TRBV5-4 to TRBJ1-1, with D uncertain. This CDR3 comprises 16 residues. CDR1 and CDR2 from the germline V gene are SGHNT and YYREEE (reference sequence). Trimming pared 3 bases from V and 1 base from J, leaving 16 bases between. The full variable domain, rest sourced from reference TRBV5-4 and TRBJ1-1, is ETGVTQSPTHLIKTRGQQVTLRCSSQSGHNTVSWYQQALGQGPQFIFQYYREEENGRGNFPPRFSGLQFPNYSSELNVNALELDDSALYLCASSSKPGPWNTEAFFGQGTRLTVV.

This clonotype was seen at least ten times. The V and J genes are TRBV18 and TRBJ1-1; D gene uncertain. Germline-derived CDR1 and CDR2 are KGHSH and LQKENI. The CDR3 has 11 residues. Trimming took 4 bases from V and 10 from J, leaving 10 bases between them. In DNA form, the CDR3 reads TGTGCCAGCTCACAAGACGTCGTAGCTTTCTTT. Translation gives CASSQDVVAFF.

The rearrangement joins TRBV6-2 or TRBV6-3 to TRBJ1-2; 7 bases are shared with TRBD1. The CDR3 loop spans 17 amino acids. J lost 2 bases, V lost 7 bases, and 16 bases had no gene match. CDR1 is MNHEY and CDR2 is SVGEGT in the germline V gene. CDR3 bases: TGTGCCAGCAACAGACAGGGACTAGGTACTATAAACTATGGCTACACCTTC. It yields the protein CASNRQGLGTINYGYTF.

There are many counts of this clonotype. This chain joins TRBV12-3 or TRBV12-4 and TRBJ2-2, with TRBD1 matching 9 bases. V was pared by 3 bases and J by 5 bases, with 4 bases of the junction left unmatched. This CDR3 has 15 amino acids. CDR3 in DNA: TGTGCCAGCAGTTTCGACAGGGGGTATACCGGGGAGCTGTTTTTT. Translating it yields CASSFDRGYTGELFF.

The chain uses TRBV6-5 and TRBJ2-7, with a possible D match to TRBD2 (10 bases). This CDR3 comprises 15 residues. Trimming removed 3 bases from V and 7 bases from J, with 19 bases in between. Germline V CDR1 and CDR2: MNHEY, SVGAGI. Here the CDR3 DNA reads TGTGCCAGCAGTTATCAAACTAGCGGGACAGGGGAGCAGTACTTC. Amino acid sequence: CASSYQTSGTGEQYF.

This clonotype has only a few counts. The J gene is TRBJ2-7, the V gene TRBV20-1; D is ambiguous. Germline CDR1 is DFQATT and CDR2 is SNEGSKA (reference sequence). CDR3 length equals 13 residues. V dropped 0 bases and J dropped 0 bases, with 6 bases sitting between them. CDR3 residues: CSAREADSYEQYF. In DNA form, the CDR3 reads TGCAGTGCTAGAGAGGCGGACTCCTACGAGCAGTACTTC.

This clonotype showed up just a few times. This chain uses TRBV4-1 with TRBJ1-1, with a weak D call TRBD1 (6 bases). Germline CDR1 reads MGHRA; CDR2 reads YSYEKL. The V end lost 0 bases, the J end lost 7 bases, and 9 bases lay between the germline ends. The CDR3 is 13 residues long. CDR3 region: CASSQETGNEAFF. In DNA, the CDR3 is TGCGCCAGCAGCCAAGAAACAGGGAATGAAGCTTTCTTT.

This clonotype came up many times. The chain joins TRBV2 to TRBJ2-3; no firm D call. V dropped 7 bases and J dropped 2 bases, with 4 bases sitting between them. The germline V gene encodes CDR1 SNHLY and CDR2 FYNNEI. This CDR3 has 11 residues. CDR3: CASKITDTQYF. The CDR3 nucleotides read TGTGCCAGCAAAATCACAGATACGCAGTATTTT.

This clonotype was seen many times. J is TRBJ1-5 and V is TRBV28, with D tentatively TRBD1 (6 bases). The CDR3 consists of 14 residues. V dropped 2 bases and J dropped 5 bases, with 10 bases sitting between them. Germline CDR1 and CDR2: MDHEN and SYDVKM. CDR3 amino acids: CASSLRTDYQPQHF. Written as DNA, the CDR3 is TGTGCCAGCAGTTTAAGGACAGACTATCAGCCCCAGCATTTT.

The gene calls are TRBV19 and TRBJ1-2, with D possibly matching TRBD1 (6 bases). Trimming removed 5 bases at V and 1 base at J, with 14 bases between. The length of the CDR3 is 15 residues. Germline V CDR1 and CDR2: LNHDA, SQIVND (reference sequence). The CDR3 coding sequence is TGTGCCAGTAGTTCTACAGGGAGTTATAACTATGGCTACACCTTC. Encoded protein: CASSSTGSYNYGYTF.